These 21 T cell receptor beta chains were sequenced from one sample in a study of shared clonotypes between healthy human individuals. Using immunoSEQ multiplex PCR, the repertoire was profiled, and TCRdb retains in-frame clones only, with some absent. Among some 2,500,000 clones listed, more than 85% were seen once. The material sequenced was naive CD4+ T cells from PBMCs. As to subset: CD45RA+ positively selected. The receptors were gathered from a man aged 18-30 years in good health. Some clones in this sample may be carry-over from other donors' samples.

The V call is TRBV7-2, the J call TRBJ2-3, with TRBD1 matching over 7 bases. Trimming removed 1 base from V and 9 bases from J; junction bases left unmatched: 13. Germline-derived CDR1 and CDR2 are SGHTA and FQGNSA. This CDR3 region has 16 residues. CDR3 coding DNA: TGTGCCAGCAGCTTAGAATCCCCCGTGGCAGGGGGAACGCAGTATTTT. As protein: CASSLESPVAGGTQYF.

The chain recombines TRBV6-6 with TRBJ1-2; D possibly corresponds to TRBD1 (6 bases). The CDR3 is 14 residues long. Looked up from germline, CDR1 is MNHNY and CDR2 is SVGAGI (reference sequence). Trimming took off 2 bases at V and 4 bases at J, with 11 bases between the two ends. CDR3 in DNA: TGTGCCAGCAGTTACGGCAGGGGAGGCTATGGCTACACCTTC. It translates to CASSYGRGGYGYTF.

V usage is TRBV5-4 and J usage is TRBJ1-1; 9 bases fit TRBD1. After removal of 3 bases from V and 4 bases from J, the junction contained 4 bases not matched to a gene. Germline-derived CDR1 and CDR2 are SGHNT and YYREEE (reference sequence). The CDR3 is 14 residues long. CDR3 sequence reads: CASSSGTGFTEAFF. The CDR3 DNA is TGTGCCAGCAGCTCCGGGACAGGGTTCACTGAAGCTTTCTTT.

The chain links TRBV5-1 to TRBJ2-7, with D perhaps TRBD1 or TRBD2 (5 bases each). Between the trimmed V and J ends, which lost 3 bases and 0 bases, there was a span of 10 bases. The CDR3 extends over 14 amino acids. Germline values: CDR1 SGHRS, CDR2 YFSETQ. The CDR3 reads CASSWDVTSYEQYF. CDR3 bases: TGCGCCAGCAGCTGGGACGTGACCTCCTACGAGCAGTACTTC.

The V gene is TRBV7-2, the J gene TRBJ2-6; D may be TRBD2 (6 bases). In germline, CDR1 is SGHTA, CDR2 FQGNSA. V was pared by 4 bases and J by 0 bases, with 7 bases between. This CDR3 comprises 15 residues. CDR3 in amino acids: CASSSGSSGANVLTF. CDR3 in DNA: TGTGCCAGCAGCTCCGGGAGCTCTGGGGCCAACGTCCTGACTTTC.

The chain joins TRBV27 to TRBJ2-3, with D hard to call. V was trimmed by 6 bases and J by 3 bases, leaving 13 bases between them. From germline, CDR1 is MNHEY and CDR2 SMNVEV (reference sequence). The CDR3 is 14 amino acids. CDR3 in amino acids: CASRRAFVTDTQYF. DNA for the CDR3: TGTGCCAGCAGAAGGGCATTCGTAACAGATACGCAGTATTTT.

V and J are TRBV10-1 and TRBJ2-1, with a weak D call TRBD1 (5 bases). CDR3 length equals 15 residues. The V gene lost 2 bases and the J gene lost 3 bases, with 11 bases spanning the gap. Germline lookup yields CDR1 WNHNN and CDR2 SYGVQD (reference sequence). The CDR3 is CASSEGMGRYNEQFF. The CDR3 DNA reads TGCGCCAGCAGTGAGGGGATGGGGCGCTACAATGAGCAGTTCTTC.

On this clone: Additional DNA sequences in this sample encode the identical CDR3. The gene calls are TRBV28 and TRBJ2-5, with 8 bases matching TRBD2. V gave up 3 bases and J gave up 1 base; unmatched junction bases: 4. The CDR3 is 15 amino acids. From germline, CDR1 is MDHEN and CDR2 SYDVKM. The CDR3 loop reads CASSFGAGAQETQYF. CDR3 bases: TGTGCCAGCAGTTTCGGAGCGGGGGCCCAAGAGACCCAGTACTTC.

J is TRBJ2-1 and V is TRBV6-1; TRBD2 matches at 7 bases. V was clipped by 7 bases and J by 4 bases; unmatched bases: 10. Germline V CDR1 and CDR2: MNHNS, SASEGT. This CDR3 contains 15 residues. The DNA of the CDR3 is TGTGCCAGCAAATCGGAGGAGGGAGGGTACAATGAGCAGTTCTTC. Protein: CASKSEEGGYNEQFF.

The rearrangement joins TRBV27 to TRBJ2-4, with 8 positions matching TRBD1. Trimming at V came to 5 bases and at J to 9 bases, leaving 6 bases not matched to a gene. CDR1 is MNHEY and CDR2 is SMNVEV in the germline V gene (reference sequence). The CDR3 length is 13 residues. The DNA for the CDR3 is TGTGCCAGCAGTGCCCACAGGGGGGCCATTCAGTACTTC. Translating gives CASSAHRGAIQYF.

This chain links TRBV5-1 with TRBJ1-2; possibly TRBD1 for D (6 bases). V gave up 4 bases and J gave up 4 bases, with 17 bases separating them. The CDR3 contains 15 residues. Per germline, CDR1 SGHRS and CDR2 YFSETQ. CDR3 nucleotides: TGCGCCAGCAGCCCCGAGGGGGGGCAGGCCTATGGCTACACCTTC. This gives the protein CASSPEGGQAYGYTF.

On this clone: The sample carries other DNA sequences with the same CDR3. The chain links TRBV18 to TRBJ2-7; no firm D call. The CDR3 totals 14 residues. Trimming removed 1 base at V and 0 bases at J, with 7 bases between. Germline CDR1 reads KGHSH; CDR2 reads LQKENI. The CDR3 DNA follows: TGTGCCAGCTCACCACGACAAAGCTCCTACGAGCAGTACTTC. This codes for CASSPRQSSYEQYF.

The chain is built from TRBV30 and TRBJ2-5; D could derive from TRBD1 or TRBD2 (6 bases each). The closer fit of TRBJ2-7 to the DNA end suggests the J call may be wrong. Germline assignment: CDR1 GTSNPN and CDR2 SVGIG (reference sequence). The CDR3 totals 15 residues. The CDR3 nucleotides read TGTGCCTGGAGTGTCGGCGGGACAAGCTCCTACGAGCAGTACTTC. It is translated as CAWSVGGTSSYEQYF.

The V and J genes are TRBV7-9 and TRBJ2-2, with D perhaps matching TRBD2 (6 bases). Trimming removed 1 base at V and 4 bases at J, with 16 bases between. This CDR3 region has 17 residues. In germline, CDR1 is SEHNR, CDR2 FQNEAQ (reference sequence). CDR3 nucleotide sequence: TGTGCCAGCAGCTTAGAAGCCCGTCGGGGGACCACCGGGGAGCTGTTTTTT. This translates into CASSLEARRGTTGELFF.

V usage is TRBV25-1 and J usage is TRBJ2-7; the match to TRBD1 covers 7 bases. The V segment lost 4 bases and the J segment 7 bases; nucleotides outside the gene matches: 7. Germline V gene sequence: CDR1 MGHDK, CDR2 SYGVNS. The CDR3 totals 13 residues. CDR3 region: CASSALTGWEQYF. The CDR3 nucleotides read TGTGCCAGCAGTGCCTTGACAGGGTGGGAGCAGTACTTC.

This clone appeared a few times. This rearrangement joins TRBV28 to TRBJ1-5; no clear D gene. CDR3 length: 12 amino acids. The germline gives CDR1 MDHEN, CDR2 SYDVKM. V lost 3 bases to trimming and J lost 10 bases, with 10 bases between them. The CDR3 region has the DNA TGTGCCAGCAGTTTGCTACTCAGACCCCAGCATTTT. Its protein product is CASSLLLRPQHF.

The DNA for the CDR3 is TGTGCCAGCAGCCCCCAAGCACCGGCGAACACCGGGGAGCTGTTTTTT. Protein sequence: CASSPQAPANTGELFF. The J gene is TRBJ2-2, the V gene TRBV7-2, with no clear D. This CDR3 region has 16 residues. V was cut by 5 bases and J by 0 bases, with 13 bases left in between. Germline V gene sequence: CDR1 SGHTA, CDR2 FQGNSA.

The gene calls are TRBV11-2 and TRBJ2-7; D might be TRBD2 (6 bases). V lost 6 bases to trimming and J lost 3 bases, with 18 bases between them. From germline, CDR1 is SGHAT and CDR2 FQNNGV. The CDR3 runs to 15 residues. The CDR3 DNA is TGTGCCAGCAGTCCGCTCGCCGGGACTGTCTACGAGCAGTACTTC. This translates into CASSPLAGTVYEQYF.

V and J are TRBV6-6 and TRBJ1-5; possible D gene TRBD1, 6 bases. V was shortened by 5 bases and J by 6 bases, with 20 bases between the two germline ends. The CDR3 covers 16 residues. The germline V gene has CDR1 MNHNY and CDR2 SVGAGI (reference sequence). CDR3 amino acids: CASSLGQSAWSQPQHF. The CDR3 DNA sequence: TGTGCCAGCAGTCTCGGACAGTCGGCGTGGAGTCAGCCCCAGCATTTT.

J is TRBJ2-2 and V is TRBV7-2, with D hard to call. The CDR3 has 14 amino acids. Trimming took off 1 base at V and 3 bases at J, with 6 bases between the two ends. Germline-derived CDR1 and CDR2 are SGHTA and FQGNSA. This CDR3 reads CASSLEDHTGELFF. As DNA, the CDR3 is TGTGCCAGCAGCTTAGAGGACCACACCGGGGAGCTGTTTTTT.

This rearrangement joins TRBV4-1 to TRBJ2-7; TRBD1 is a possible D gene (8 bases). The germline gives CDR1 MGHRA, CDR2 YSYEKL. V was cut by 7 bases and J by 5 bases, with 18 bases left in between. The CDR3 covers 14 residues. The CDR3 loop is CASNSRTGRDEQYF. In nucleotides, the CDR3 is TGCGCCAGCAACTCACGGACAGGGAGGGACGAGCAGTACTTC.